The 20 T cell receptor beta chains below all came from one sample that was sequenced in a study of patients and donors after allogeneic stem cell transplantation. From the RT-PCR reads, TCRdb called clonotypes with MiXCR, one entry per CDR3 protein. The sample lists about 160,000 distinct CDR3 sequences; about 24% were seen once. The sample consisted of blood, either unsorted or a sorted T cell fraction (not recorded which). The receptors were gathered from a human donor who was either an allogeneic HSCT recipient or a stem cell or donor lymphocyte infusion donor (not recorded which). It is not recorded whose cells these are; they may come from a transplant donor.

The CDR3 nucleotides read TGTGCCACCCTCGACAAGTCCTACGAGCAGTACTTC. Amino acid sequence: CATLDKSYEQYF. The gene calls are TRBV6-2 or TRBV6-3 and TRBJ2-7; no definite D call. Per the germline V gene, CDR1 is MNHEY and CDR2 is SVGEGT. Deletions cut 10 bases from V and 1 base from J, with 11 bases between. The CDR3 consists of 12 residues.

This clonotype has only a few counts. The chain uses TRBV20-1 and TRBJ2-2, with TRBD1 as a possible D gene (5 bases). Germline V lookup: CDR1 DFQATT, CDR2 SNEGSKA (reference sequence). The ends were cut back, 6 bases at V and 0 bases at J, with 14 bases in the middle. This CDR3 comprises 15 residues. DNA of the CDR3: TGCAGTGCACCGGACAACCAGGCGAACACCGGGGAGCTGTTTTTT. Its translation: CSAPDNQANTGELFF.

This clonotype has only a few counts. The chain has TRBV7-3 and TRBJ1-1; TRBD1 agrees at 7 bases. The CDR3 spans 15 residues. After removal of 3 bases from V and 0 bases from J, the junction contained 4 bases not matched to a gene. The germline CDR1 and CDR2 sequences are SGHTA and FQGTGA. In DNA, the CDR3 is TGTGCCAGCAGCTTGACAGGGAGCATGAACACTGAAGCTTTCTTT. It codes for CASSLTGSMNTEAFF.

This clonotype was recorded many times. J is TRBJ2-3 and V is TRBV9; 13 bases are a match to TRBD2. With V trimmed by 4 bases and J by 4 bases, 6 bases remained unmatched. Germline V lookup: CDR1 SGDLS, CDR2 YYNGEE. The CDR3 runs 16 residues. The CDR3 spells CASSPRTSGSADTQYF. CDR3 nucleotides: TGTGCCAGCAGCCCCCGGACTAGCGGGAGTGCAGATACGCAGTATTTT.

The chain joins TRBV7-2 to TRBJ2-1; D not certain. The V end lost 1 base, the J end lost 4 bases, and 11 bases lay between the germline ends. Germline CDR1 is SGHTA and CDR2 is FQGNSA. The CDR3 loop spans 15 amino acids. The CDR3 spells CASSLEGLGYNEQFF. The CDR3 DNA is TGTGCCAGCAGCTTAGAGGGTCTAGGGTACAATGAGCAGTTCTTC.

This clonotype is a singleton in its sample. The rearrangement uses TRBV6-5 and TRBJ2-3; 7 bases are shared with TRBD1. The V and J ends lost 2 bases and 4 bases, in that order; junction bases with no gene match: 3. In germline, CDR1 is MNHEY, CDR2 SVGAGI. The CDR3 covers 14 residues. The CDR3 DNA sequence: TGTGCCAGCAGTTACGATCAGGGGGCAGATACGCAGTATTTT. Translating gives CASSYDQGADTQYF.

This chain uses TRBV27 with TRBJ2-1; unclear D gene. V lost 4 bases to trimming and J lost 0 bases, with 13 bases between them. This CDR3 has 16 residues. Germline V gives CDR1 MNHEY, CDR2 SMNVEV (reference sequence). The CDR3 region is CASSSEDASSYNEQFF. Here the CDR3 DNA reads TGTGCCAGCAGTTCCGAGGACGCGAGCTCCTACAATGAGCAGTTCTTC.

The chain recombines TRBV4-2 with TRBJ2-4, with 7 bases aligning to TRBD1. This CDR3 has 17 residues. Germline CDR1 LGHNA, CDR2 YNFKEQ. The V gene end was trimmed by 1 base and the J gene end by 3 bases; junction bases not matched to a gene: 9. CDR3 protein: CASSQGDGAGGKNIQYF. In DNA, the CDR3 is TGTGCCAGCAGCCAAGGGGATGGGGCAGGGGGCAAAAACATTCAGTACTTC.

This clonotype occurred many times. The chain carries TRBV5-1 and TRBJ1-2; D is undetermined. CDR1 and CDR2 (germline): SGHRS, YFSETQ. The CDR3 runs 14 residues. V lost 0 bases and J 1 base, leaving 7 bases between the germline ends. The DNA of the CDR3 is TGCGCCAGCAGCTTGGCCGGAGATAACTATGGCTACACCTTC. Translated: CASSLAGDNYGYTF.

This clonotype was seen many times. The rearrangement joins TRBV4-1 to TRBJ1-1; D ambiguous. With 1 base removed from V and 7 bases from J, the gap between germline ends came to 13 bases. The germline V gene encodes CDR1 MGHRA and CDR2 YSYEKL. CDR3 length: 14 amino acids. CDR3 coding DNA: TGCGCCAGCAGCCAAGTTTGGGTATCGGGTGAAGCTTTCTTT. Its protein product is CASSQVWVSGEAFF.

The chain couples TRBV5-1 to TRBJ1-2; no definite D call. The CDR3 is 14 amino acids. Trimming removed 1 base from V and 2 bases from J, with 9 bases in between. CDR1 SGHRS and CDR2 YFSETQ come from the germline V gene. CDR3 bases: TGCGCCAGCAGCTTGTACGCTGGGAACTATGGCTACACCTTC. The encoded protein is CASSLYAGNYGYTF. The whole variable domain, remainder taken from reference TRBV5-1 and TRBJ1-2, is KAGVTQTPRYLIKTRGQQVTLSCSPISGHRSVSWYQQTPGQGLQFLFEYFSETQRNKGNFPGRFSGRQFSNSRSEMNVSTLELGDSALYLCASSLYAGNYGYTFGSGTRLTVV.

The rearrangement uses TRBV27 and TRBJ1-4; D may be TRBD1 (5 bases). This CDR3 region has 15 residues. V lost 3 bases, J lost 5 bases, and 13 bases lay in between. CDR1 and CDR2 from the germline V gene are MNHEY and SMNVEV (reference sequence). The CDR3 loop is CASSFGRGANEKLFF. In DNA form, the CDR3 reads TGTGCCAGCAGTTTCGGGCGAGGGGCAAATGAAAAACTGTTTTTT.

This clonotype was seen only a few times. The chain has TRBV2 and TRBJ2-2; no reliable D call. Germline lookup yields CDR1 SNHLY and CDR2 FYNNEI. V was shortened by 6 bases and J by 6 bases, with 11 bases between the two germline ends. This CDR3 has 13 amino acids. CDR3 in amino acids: CASSAPGAGELFF. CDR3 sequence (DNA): TGTGCCAGCAGCGCCCCGGGTGCCGGGGAGCTGTTTTTT.

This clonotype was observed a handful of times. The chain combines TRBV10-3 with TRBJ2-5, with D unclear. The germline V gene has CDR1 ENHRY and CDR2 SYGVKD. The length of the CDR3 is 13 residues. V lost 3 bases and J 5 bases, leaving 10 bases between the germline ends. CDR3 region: CAISESGSETQYF. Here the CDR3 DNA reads TGTGCCATCAGTGAATCTGGTAGCGAGACCCAGTACTTC.

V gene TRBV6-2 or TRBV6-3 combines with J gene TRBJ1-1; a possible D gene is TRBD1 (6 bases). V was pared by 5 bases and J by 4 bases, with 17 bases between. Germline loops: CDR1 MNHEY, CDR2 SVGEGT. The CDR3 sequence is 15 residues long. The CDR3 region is CASSQRTALVTEAFF. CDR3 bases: TGTGCCAGCAGTCAGAGGACAGCACTCGTCACTGAAGCTTTCTTT.

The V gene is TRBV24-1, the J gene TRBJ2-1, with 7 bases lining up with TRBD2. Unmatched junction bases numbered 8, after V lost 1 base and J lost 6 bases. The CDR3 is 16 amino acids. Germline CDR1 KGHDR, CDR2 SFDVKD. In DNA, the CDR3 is TGTGCCACCAGTGATTTTTCAGCGGGATCGGGCAATGAGCAGTTCTTC. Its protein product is CATSDFSAGSGNEQFF.

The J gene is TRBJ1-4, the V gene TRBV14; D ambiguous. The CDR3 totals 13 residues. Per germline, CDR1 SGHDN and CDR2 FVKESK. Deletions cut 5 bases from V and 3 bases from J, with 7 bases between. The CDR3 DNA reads TGTGCCAGCAGCTACCGGCCTAATGAAAAACTGTTTTTT. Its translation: CASSYRPNEKLFF.

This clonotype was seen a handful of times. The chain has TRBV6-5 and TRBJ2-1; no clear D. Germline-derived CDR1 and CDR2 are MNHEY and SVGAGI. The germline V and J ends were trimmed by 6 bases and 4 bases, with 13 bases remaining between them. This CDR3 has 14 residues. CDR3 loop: CASSRDPLYNEQFF. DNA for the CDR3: TGTGCCAGCAGCCGAGACCCGCTTTACAATGAGCAGTTCTTC.

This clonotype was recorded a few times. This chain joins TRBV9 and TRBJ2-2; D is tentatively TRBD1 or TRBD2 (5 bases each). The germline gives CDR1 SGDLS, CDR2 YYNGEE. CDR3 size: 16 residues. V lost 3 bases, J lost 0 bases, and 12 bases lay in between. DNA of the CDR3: TGTGCCAGCAGCGCCCGGGGCAGCCCGAACACCGGGGAGCTGTTTTTT. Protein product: CASSARGSPNTGELFF. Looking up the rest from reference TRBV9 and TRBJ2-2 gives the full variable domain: DSGVTQTPKHLITATGQRVTLRCSPRSGDLSVYWYQQSLDQGLQFLIQYYNGEERAKGNILERFSAQQFPDLHSELNLSSLELGDSALYFCASSARGSPNTGELFFGEGSRLTVL.

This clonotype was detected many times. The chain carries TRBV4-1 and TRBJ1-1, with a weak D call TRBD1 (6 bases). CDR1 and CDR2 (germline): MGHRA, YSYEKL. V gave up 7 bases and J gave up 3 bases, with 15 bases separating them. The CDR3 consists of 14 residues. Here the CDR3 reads CASTEHRVDTEAFF. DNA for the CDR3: TGCGCCAGCACCGAGCACAGGGTTGACACTGAAGCTTTCTTT.